Only one count was recorded for the clone carrying this T cell receptor beta chain. Its matching antigen is unknown. This specimen belongs to a study of cytomegalovirus exposure and HLA in healthy donors. It was with 60 Vbeta and 13 Jbeta primers that the PCR ran. Only in-frame clones appear in the TCRdb table, and some are missing; sequencing was by immunoSEQ multiplex PCR. The data hold some 160,000 clones, with roughly 80% observed a single time. Broader study findings: In a later analysis, CMV-associated beta chains were mostly HLA-associated, it appeared.

Sequenced input: PBMCs. This sequence originates from a male donor in good health and CMV-seropositive.

The CDR3 loop reads CASSYVGGLQYF. CDR3 DNA: TGTGCCAGCAGTTACGTCGGGGGACTGCAGTACTTC. The chain couples TRBV6-5 to TRBJ2-7, with a weak D call TRBD2 (6 bases). Between the trimmed V and J ends, which lost 2 bases and 9 bases, there was a span of 11 bases. Germline lookup yields CDR1 MNHEY and CDR2 SVGAGI. This CDR3 comprises 12 residues.